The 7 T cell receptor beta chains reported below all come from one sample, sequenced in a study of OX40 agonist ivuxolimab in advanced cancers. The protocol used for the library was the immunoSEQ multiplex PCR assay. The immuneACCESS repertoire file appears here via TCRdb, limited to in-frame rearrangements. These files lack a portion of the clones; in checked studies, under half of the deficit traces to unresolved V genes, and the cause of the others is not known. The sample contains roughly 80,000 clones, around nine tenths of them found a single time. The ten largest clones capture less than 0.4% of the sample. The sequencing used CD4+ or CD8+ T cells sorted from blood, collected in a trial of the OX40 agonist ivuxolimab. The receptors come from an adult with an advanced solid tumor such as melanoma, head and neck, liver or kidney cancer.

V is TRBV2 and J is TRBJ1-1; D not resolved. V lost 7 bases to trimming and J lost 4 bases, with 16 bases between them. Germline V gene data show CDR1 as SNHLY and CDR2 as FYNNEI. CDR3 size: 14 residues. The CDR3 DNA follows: TGTGCCAGCAACCCGTACGGATGGGGCACTGAAGCTTTCTTT. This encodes CASNPYGWGTEAFF.

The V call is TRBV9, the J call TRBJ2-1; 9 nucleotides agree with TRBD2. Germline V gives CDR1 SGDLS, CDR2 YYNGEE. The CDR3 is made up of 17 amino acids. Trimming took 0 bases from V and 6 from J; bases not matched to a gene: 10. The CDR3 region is CASSVVFSAGGPNEQFF. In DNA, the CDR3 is TGTGCCAGCAGCGTAGTGTTTTCTGCGGGAGGGCCCAATGAGCAGTTCTTC.

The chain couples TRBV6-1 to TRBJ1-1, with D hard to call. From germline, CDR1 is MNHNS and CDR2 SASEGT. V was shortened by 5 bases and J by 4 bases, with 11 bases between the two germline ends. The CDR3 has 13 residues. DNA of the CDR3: TGTGCCAGCAGTTCCTATACAGTCACTGAAGCTTTCTTT. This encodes CASSSYTVTEAFF.

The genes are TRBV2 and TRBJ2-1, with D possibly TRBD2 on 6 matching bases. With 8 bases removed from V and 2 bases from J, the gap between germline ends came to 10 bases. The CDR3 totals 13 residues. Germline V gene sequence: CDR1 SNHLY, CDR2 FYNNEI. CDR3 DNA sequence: TGTGCCAGCTGGAGGGGACCCTACAATGAGCAGTTCTTC. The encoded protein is CASWRGPYNEQFF.

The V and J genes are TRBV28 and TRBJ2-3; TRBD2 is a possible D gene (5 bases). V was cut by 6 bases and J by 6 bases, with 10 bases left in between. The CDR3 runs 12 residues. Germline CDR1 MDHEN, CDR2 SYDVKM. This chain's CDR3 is CASRTPGDTQYF. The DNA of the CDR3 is TGTGCCAGCAGGACCCCGGGGGATACGCAGTATTTT.

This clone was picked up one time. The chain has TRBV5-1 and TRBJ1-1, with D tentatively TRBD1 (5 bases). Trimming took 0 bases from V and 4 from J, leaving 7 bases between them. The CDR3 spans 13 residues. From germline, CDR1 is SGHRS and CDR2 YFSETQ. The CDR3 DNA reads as TGCGCCAGCAGCTTGGCCGGGACCACTGAAGCTTTCTTT. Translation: CASSLAGTTEAFF.

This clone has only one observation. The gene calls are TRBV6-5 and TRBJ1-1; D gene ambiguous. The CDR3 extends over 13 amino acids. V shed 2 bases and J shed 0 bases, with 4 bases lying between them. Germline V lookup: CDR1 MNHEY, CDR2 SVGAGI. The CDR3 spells CASSYMVNTEAFF. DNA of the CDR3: TGTGCCAGCAGTTACATGGTGAACACTGAAGCTTTCTTT.